Described below is a single T cell receptor beta chain sequence and its context. Its antigen remains unidentified. CDR1 is SGHTA and CDR2 is FQGNSA in the germline V gene. CDR3 length: 16 amino acids. V dropped 5 bases and J dropped 0 bases, with 15 bases sitting between them. Presence of unique molecular identifiers characterized the TCR beta cDNA libraries. When about 1 to 11 million T cells were used, they gave hundreds of thousands of cDNA molecules. TCRdb fed the PCR reads into MiXCR, producing one record per CDR3 protein. The sample records hundreds of thousands of distinct CDR3 sequences, approximately 38% being singletons. This sample is drawn from a study of post-analysis software for immune sequencing data. The overall study: The cohort encompassed relapsing-remitting, secondary progressive and progressive-relapsing multiple sclerosis disease courses.

General study findings and limits: Multiple sclerosis was associated with a significant reduction in normalized Chao1 diversity relative to controls. Controls had lower frequencies than patients of a few TRBV segments, which included TRBV5-6, TRBV5-1 and TRBV20-1.

This receptor was identified in a girl aged 2 to 9 with multiple sclerosis. Sequenced: blood. This chain uses TRBV7-2 with TRBJ2-3; D unresolved. CDR3 sequence: CASSPDGTTSTDTQYF. DNA for the CDR3: TGTGCCAGCAGCCCGGACGGAACGACTAGCACAGATACGCAGTATTTT.